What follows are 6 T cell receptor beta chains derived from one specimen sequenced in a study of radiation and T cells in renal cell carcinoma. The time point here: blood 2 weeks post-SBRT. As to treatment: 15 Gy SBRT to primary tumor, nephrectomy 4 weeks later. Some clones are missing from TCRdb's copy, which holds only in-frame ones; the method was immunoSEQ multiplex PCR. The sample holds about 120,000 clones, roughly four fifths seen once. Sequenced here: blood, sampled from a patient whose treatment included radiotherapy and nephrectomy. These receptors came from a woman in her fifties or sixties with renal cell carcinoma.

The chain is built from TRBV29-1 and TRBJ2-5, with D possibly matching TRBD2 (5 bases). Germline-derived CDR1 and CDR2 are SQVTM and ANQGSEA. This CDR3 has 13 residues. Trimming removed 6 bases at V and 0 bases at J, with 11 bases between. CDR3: CSVWSGNQETQYF. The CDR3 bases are TGCAGCGTCTGGTCGGGGAACCAAGAGACCCAGTACTTC. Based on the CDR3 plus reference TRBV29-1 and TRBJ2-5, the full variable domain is SAVISQKPSRDICQRGTSLTIQCQVDSQVTMMFWYRQQPGQSLTLIATANQGSEATYESGFVIDKFPISRPNLTFSTLTVSNMSPEDSSIYLCSVWSGNQETQYFGPGTRLLVL.

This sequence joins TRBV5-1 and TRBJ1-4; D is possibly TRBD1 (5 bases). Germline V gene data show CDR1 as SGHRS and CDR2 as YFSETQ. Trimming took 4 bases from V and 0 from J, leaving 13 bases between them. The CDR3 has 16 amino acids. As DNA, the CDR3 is TGCGCCAGCAGCCCGGCCGACAGAGCAACTAATGAAAAACTGTTTTTT. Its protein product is CASSPADRATNEKLFF. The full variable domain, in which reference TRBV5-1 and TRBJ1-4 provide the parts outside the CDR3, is KAGVTQTPRYLIKTRGQQVTLSCSPISGHRSVSWYQQTPGQGLQFLFEYFSETQRNKGNFPGRFSGRQFSNSRSEMNVSTLELGDSALYLCASSPADRATNEKLFFGSGTQLSVL.

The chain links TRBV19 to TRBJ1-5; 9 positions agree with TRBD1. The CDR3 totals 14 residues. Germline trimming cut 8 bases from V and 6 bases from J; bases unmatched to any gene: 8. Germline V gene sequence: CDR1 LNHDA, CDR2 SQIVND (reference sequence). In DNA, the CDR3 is TGTGCCAGTCAGGGACAGGGAGGAATTCAGCCCCAGCATTTT. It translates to CASQGQGGIQPQHF.

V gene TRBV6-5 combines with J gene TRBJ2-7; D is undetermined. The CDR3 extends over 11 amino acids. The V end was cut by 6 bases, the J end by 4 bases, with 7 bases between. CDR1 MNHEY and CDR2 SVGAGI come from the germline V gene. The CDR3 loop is CASSGRYEQYF. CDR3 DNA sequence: TGTGCCAGCAGCGGCAGGTACGAGCAGTACTTC.

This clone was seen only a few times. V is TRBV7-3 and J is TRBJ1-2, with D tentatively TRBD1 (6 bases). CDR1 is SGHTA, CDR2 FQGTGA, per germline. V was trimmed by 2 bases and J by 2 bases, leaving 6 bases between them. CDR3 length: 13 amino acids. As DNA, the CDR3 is TGTGCCAGCAGCTTAGGGACAAACTATGGCTACACCTTC. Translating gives CASSLGTNYGYTF.

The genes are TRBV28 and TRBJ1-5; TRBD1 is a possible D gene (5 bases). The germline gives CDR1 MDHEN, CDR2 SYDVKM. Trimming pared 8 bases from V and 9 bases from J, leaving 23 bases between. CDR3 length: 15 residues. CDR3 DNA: TGTGCCAGCTACACGGGGGGGATCGGTGGAAGGCCCCAGCATTTT. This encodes CASYTGGIGGRPQHF.